One sample yielded the 20 T cell receptor beta chains listed below, sequenced in a study of cytomegalovirus exposure and HLA in healthy donors. Both 60 Vbeta primers and 13 Jbeta primers went into the PCR. Profiling relied on immunoSEQ multiplex PCR, and the TCRdb table lists in-frame clones only, not all of them. In total, the table holds 200,000 to 250,000 clones. Sequenced input: PBMCs. The receptor set was obtained from a woman aged 25 to 39 in good health and CMV-seropositive.

V gene TRBV5-4 combines with J gene TRBJ2-3; D is ambiguous. V lost 6 bases and J 1 base, leaving 15 bases between the germline ends. The CDR3 contains 15 residues. Germline V gene data show CDR1 as SGHNT and CDR2 as YYREEE (reference sequence). CDR3 nucleotide sequence: TGTGCCAGCACCCGTGGGTCGGGTGGCACAGATACGCAGTATTTT. It specifies CASTRGSGGTDTQYF.

CDR3 in amino acids: CASSELPGLAAYNEQFF. The CDR3 coding sequence is TGTGCCAGCAGTGAGTTACCGGGACTAGCAGCATACAATGAGCAGTTCTTC. The chain recombines TRBV7-2 with TRBJ2-1; 9 positions match TRBD2. Germline CDR1 SGHTA, CDR2 FQGNSA. Losses at the gene ends were 6 bases for V and 4 bases for J; bases not matched to a gene: 13. This CDR3 is 17 amino acids long.

The chain's CDR3 is CASSGDTLYEQYF. The DNA for the CDR3 is TGTGCCAGCAGTGGGGACACCCTCTACGAGCAGTACTTC. The chain links TRBV2 to TRBJ2-7; a possible D gene is TRBD1 (6 bases). Germline V gives CDR1 SNHLY, CDR2 FYNNEI. The CDR3 contains 13 residues. Trimming shortened V by 4 bases and J by 3 bases, and 10 bases separated the two germline ends.

J is TRBJ1-1 and V is TRBV5-1; TRBD1 aligns across 8 bases. The CDR3 has 14 residues. Germline assignment: CDR1 SGHRS and CDR2 YFSETQ. Trimming removed 7 bases from V and 8 bases from J; junction bases left unmatched: 13. The chain's CDR3 is CASGGTGVFSEAFF. For the CDR3, the DNA is TGCGCCAGCGGTGGGACAGGCGTTTTTTCGGAAGCTTTCTTT. Variable domain in full (rest from reference TRBV5-1 and TRBJ1-1): KAGVTQTPRYLIKTRGQQVTLSCSPISGHRSVSWYQQTPGQGLQFLFEYFSETQRNKGNFPGRFSGRQFSNSRSEMNVSTLELGDSALYLCASGGTGVFSEAFFGQGTRLTVV.

This chain joins TRBV5-6 and TRBJ1-3; 7 bases fit TRBD1. The CDR3 contains 15 residues. Germline CDR1 and CDR2: SGHDT and YYEEEE. The ends lost 5 bases at V and 2 bases at J; junction bases unmatched: 7. For the CDR3, the DNA is TGTGCCAGCAGTGGACAGGATTCAGCTGGAAACACCATATATTTT. Amino acid sequence: CASSGQDSAGNTIYF.

The chain combines TRBV4-1 with TRBJ2-5; TRBD2 agrees at 8 bases. The J call may be faulty, since TRBJ2-7 better matches the DNA end. Germline V lookup: CDR1 MGHRA, CDR2 YSYEKL. CDR3 size: 17 residues. CDR3 in amino acids: CASSPTGGGRGYYEQYF. As DNA, the CDR3 is TGCGCCAGCAGCCCCACGGGGGGGGGCAGGGGATACTACGAGCAGTACTTC.

The chain carries TRBV10-3 and TRBJ2-7; 11 bases align to TRBD2. This CDR3 has 15 amino acids. The germline CDR1 and CDR2 sequences are ENHRY and SYGVKD. J lost 0 bases, V lost 6 bases, and 4 bases had no gene match. The CDR3 coding sequence is TGTGCCATCAGCTTAGCGGGGGGGAACTCCTACGAGCAGTACTTC. Its protein product is CAISLAGGNSYEQYF.

The V gene is TRBV2, the J gene TRBJ1-2; D gene ambiguous. Germline-derived CDR1 and CDR2 are SNHLY and FYNNEI. The ends were cut back, 7 bases at V and 10 bases at J, with 16 bases in the middle. This CDR3 contains 12 residues. DNA of the CDR3: TGTGCCAGCACTATGACTGACCTCGACTACACCTTC. Translating gives CASTMTDLDYTF. Drawing the rest from reference TRBV2 and TRBJ1-2, the complete variable domain is EPEVTQTPSHQVTQMGQEVILRCVPISNHLYFYWYRQILGQKVEFLVSFYNNEISEKSEIFDDQFSVERPDGSNFTLKIRSTKLEDSAMYFCASTMTDLDYTFGSGTRLTVV.

The chain is built from TRBV19 and TRBJ1-1; D is perhaps TRBD1 (5 bases). The CDR3 loop spans 12 amino acids. V was shortened by 5 bases and J by 1 base, with 5 bases between the two germline ends. The germline CDR1 and CDR2 sequences are LNHDA and SQIVND (reference sequence). CDR3 nucleotide sequence: TGTGCCAGTAGTGGACAGAACACTGAAGCTTTCTTT. This gives the protein CASSGQNTEAFF. Supplemented by reference TRBV19 and TRBJ1-1, the full variable domain reads DGGITQSPKYLFRKEGQNVTLSCEQNLNHDAMYWYRQDPGQGLRLIYYSQIVNDFQKGDIAEGYSVSREKKESFPLTVTSAQKNPTAFYLCASSGQNTEAFFGQGTRLTVV.

This sequence joins TRBV7-6 and TRBJ1-4; 9 nucleotides line up with TRBD1. V lost 1 base, J lost 8 bases, and 8 bases stayed unmatched. The CDR3 is 16 residues long. Germline-derived CDR1 and CDR2 are SGHVS and FNYEAQ. The CDR3 loop is CASSLGTGARNEKLFF. The DNA for the CDR3 is TGTGCCAGCAGCTTAGGGACAGGGGCGAGAAACGAAAAACTGTTTTTT.

CDR3 DNA sequence: TGCGCCAGCAGCTTTAGACAGGGGGCAAAGGACGGCTACACCTTC. This translates into CASSFRQGAKDGYTF. The V and J genes are TRBV5-1 and TRBJ1-2; 10 nucleotides agree with TRBD1. CDR1 and CDR2 (germline): SGHRS, YFSETQ. V gave up 2 bases and J gave up 8 bases; unmatched junction bases: 9. The CDR3 consists of 15 residues.

This chain links TRBV5-4 with TRBJ2-5; D unresolved. The CDR3 consists of 15 residues. The V end lost 0 bases, the J end lost 4 bases, and 13 bases lay between the germline ends. Germline V CDR1 and CDR2: SGHNT, YYREEE (reference sequence). The CDR3 DNA is TGTGCCAGCAGCTTGGGAGTGGCAGGAAGAGAGACCCAGTACTTC. It encodes CASSLGVAGRETQYF.

The chain employs TRBV4-3 and TRBJ1-2; unclear D gene. The CDR3 is 12 amino acids. Germline V CDR1 and CDR2: LGHNA, YSLEER. The ends were cut back, 0 bases at V and 14 bases at J, with 13 bases in the middle. The DNA of the CDR3 is TGCGCCAGCAGCCAAGAACACGTCGTTATAACCTTC. The encoded protein is CASSQEHVVITF.

V gene TRBV6-5 combines with J gene TRBJ2-7, with 7 nucleotides matching TRBD1. The ends lost 0 bases at V and 2 bases at J; junction bases unmatched: 1. The CDR3 consists of 14 residues. Germline V lookup: CDR1 MNHEY, CDR2 SVGAGI. The CDR3 DNA reads as TGTGCCAGCAGTTACTCCCAGGGGGCCTACGAGCAGTACTTC. Its translation is CASSYSQGAYEQYF.

The chain joins TRBV4-3 to TRBJ1-1; D gene uncertain. Germline V CDR1 and CDR2: LGHNA, YSLEER. The CDR3 is made up of 16 amino acids. Trimming pared 0 bases from V and 1 base from J, leaving 12 bases between. DNA for the CDR3: TGCGCCAGCAGCCAAGACATAATACAGCAGAACACTGAAGCTTTCTTT. Its translation is CASSQDIIQQNTEAFF.

The rearrangement joins TRBV5-1 to TRBJ1-1, with a tentative D call TRBD1 (5 bases). The CDR3 runs 15 residues. Germline-derived CDR1 and CDR2 are SGHRS and YFSETQ. V was shortened by 2 bases and J by 7 bases, with 18 bases between the two germline ends. In nucleotides, the CDR3 is TGCGCCAGCAGCTTTGGCACGGGGGAGTCTTTTGAAGCTTTCTTT. This sequence encodes CASSFGTGESFEAFF.

The chain joins TRBV19 to TRBJ1-1, with TRBD1 matching 9 bases. With V trimmed by 11 bases and J by 8 bases, 12 bases remained unmatched. The germline V gene encodes CDR1 LNHDA and CDR2 SQIVND (reference sequence). The CDR3 runs to 13 residues. This CDR3 is CASTYRDRAEAFF. CDR3 nucleotides: TGTGCCTCCACATACCGGGACAGGGCCGAAGCTTTCTTT.

J is TRBJ1-2 and V is TRBV11-2; the D gene is possibly TRBD1 (6 bases). The CDR3 loop spans 15 amino acids. The ends were cut back, 2 bases at V and 6 bases at J, with 16 bases in the middle. The germline gives CDR1 SGHAT, CDR2 FQNNGV. The CDR3 DNA is TGTGCCAGCAGCTTACACAATCTGGGGGCGAATGGCTACACCTTC. Protein product: CASSLHNLGANGYTF.

The genes are TRBV4-3 and TRBJ2-7, with TRBD2 matching 8 bases. Germline V gene sequence: CDR1 LGHNA, CDR2 YSLEER. The junction had 7 bases not matched to a gene; V was cut back by 0 bases and J by 3 bases. The CDR3 contains 16 residues. This chain's CDR3 is CASSQDLGLAGYEQYF. The CDR3 region has the DNA TGCGCCAGCAGCCAAGATCTTGGACTAGCCGGCTACGAGCAGTACTTC.

J is TRBJ2-1 and V is TRBV14, with TRBD2 matching over 12 bases. Germline CDR1 SGHDN, CDR2 FVKESK. The CDR3 has 16 residues. Unmatched junction bases numbered 6, after V lost 1 base and J lost 8 bases. The CDR3 DNA reads as TGTGCCAGCAGCCAAGGACTAGCGGGAGTATACTATGAGCAGTTCTTC. This codes for CASSQGLAGVYYEQFF. Supplemented by reference TRBV14 and TRBJ2-1, the full variable domain reads EAGVTQFPSHSVIEKGQTVTLRCDPISGHDNLYWYRRVMGKEIKFLLHFVKESKQDESGMPNNRFLAERTGGTYSTLKVQPAELEDSGVYFCASSQGLAGVYYEQFFGPGTRLTVL.